The clone carrying this T cell receptor (beta chain) was seen many times. The data were obtained in a study of T cells in Graves' hyperthyroidism and ophthalmopathy. TCR beta CDR3 regions were amplified from RNA. Primed by the HTBI set, a first-round RT-PCR was run on the TCR CDR3. TCRdb re-called the multiplex PCR reads with MiXCR, one entry per CDR3 protein. The sample carries over 350,000 distinct CDR3 sequences, around 15% recorded once. The CDR3 spans 16 residues. The germline CDR1 and CDR2 sequences are SEHNR and FQNEAQ (reference sequence). Trimming shortened V by 4 bases and J by 0 bases, and 15 bases separated the two germline ends.

The chain joins TRBV7-9 to TRBJ2-5, with D unclear. This TCR came from a man aged 18-30 years with Graves' ophthalmopathy. The specimen sequenced was blood. The CDR3 loop reads CASSYFAVHDQETQYF. The CDR3 DNA follows: TGTGCCAGCAGCTACTTCGCCGTACACGACCAAGAGACCCAGTACTTC.